The text below deals with one T cell receptor (beta chain). This clone was detected only a few times. Its cognate antigen has yet to be identified. Per-nucleotide qualities are absent, and no much larger clonotype sits a single base away. This record comes from a study of a mutant IDH1 vaccine in newly diagnosed glioma (dated by TCRdb to the early 2020s). Some background on the complete study: Patients received eight vaccinations in weeks 1, 3, 5, 7, 11, 15, 19 and 23, corresponding to visits V03 through V10. Of the roughly 32 patients who were treated, 62.5% were male and 37.5% were female, and the mean age was approximately 40 years. Peripheral blood samples were drawn at six visits, namely V03 (baseline), V05, V07, V10, V12 and V13. Before enrollment, patients had received standard therapy of radiotherapy alone, temozolomide alone, or radiochemotherapy with temozolomide; most received the combination. Vaccination began 4-6 weeks after radiotherapy alone, or alongside temozolomide cycles in the chemotherapy-containing groups. For exploratory analyses, 25 to 30 treated patients had longitudinal TCRB deep sequencing done wherever samples were available.

The paper as a whole reports these results and caveats: It was noted by the authors that analyses of patient blood samples could not be reproduced owing to sample limitations. PBMC samples for TCRB deep sequencing were selected based on availability. Immune responses induced by the vaccine were seen in approximately 92% of patients across multiple MHC alleles. Pseudoprogression appeared unrelated to alterations in the top peripheral T cell clonotypes detected by TCRB sequencing.

Sample time point, as interpreted from the label and publication: week 23, last vaccination. Every vaccine dose consisted of 300 ug of a 20-mer mutant IDH1 peptide in Montanide, administered subcutaneously together with topical imiquimod. All donors had newly diagnosed IDH1-mutant astrocytomas of WHO grade 3 or 4 that showed loss of nuclear ATRX. The samples were drawn from NOA16, a multicentre, single-arm, open-label phase I trial in Germany that tested a mutant IDH1 peptide vaccine in humans for the first time. Genomic DNA for TCRB sequencing was isolated from EDTA blood with the DNeasy Blood and Tissue Kit. According to the germline V gene (reference sequence), CDR1 reads MNHEY and CDR2 reads SMNVEV. The CDR3 sequence holds 18 residues, the cysteine and phenylalanine included. CDR3 DNA is the only sequence kept; it has 54 bases, read in frame from the first base. Trimmed from V: 4 bases; trimmed from J: 2 bases; junction bases lacking a gene match: 13.

Library generation was performed with the immunoSEQ multiplex PCR assay. Rearranged TCR beta chain sequences were amplified using the hsTCRB Kit according to the manufacturer's protocol. TCRB libraries were sequenced on an Illumina MiSeq. In the source study's methods: The kit vendor's proprietary platform handled demultiplexing, trimming and gene mapping. As stored in TCRdb, this immuneACCESS dataset retains in-frame rearrangements with V and J assigned. A fraction of the clones does not appear; measured against another copy, unresolved V genes explain less than half of the discrepancy, and the remainder lacks a known reason. Clone size and V and J calls were adopted from that table, with D and trimming inferred from the DNA. For this sample there are 43,000 or so clones; 65% to 85% appear just once. The ten largest clones add up to 2% to 2.5% of the sample.

The material sequenced was PBMCs, taken from a glioma patient whose treatment included an IDH1 peptide vaccine. The receptor comes from a woman aged 18-29 years with glioma. Some clones in this sample may be carry-over from other donors' samples. This receptor chain uses TRBV27 and TRBJ2-2, and TRBD2 aligns with 7 junction nucleotides. The CDR3 in this case is CASSSRGGALLNTGELFF. The DNA sequence is TGTGCCAGCAGTTCCCGGGGAGGGGCCCTTCTTAACACCGGGGAGCTGTTTTTT.